Sequencing of this T cell receptor beta chain was carried out in a study of shared clonotypes between healthy human individuals. Whole-study findings and limits: Larger estimated richness was generally seen in naive subsets than in memory subsets.

This clone was found once. Its antigen remains unidentified. The CDR3 consists of 18 residues. Germline loops: CDR1 SGHRS, CDR2 YFSETQ. Germline trimming cut 1 base from V and 4 bases from J; bases unmatched to any gene: 17. Clones were read by immunoSEQ multiplex PCR, and TCRdb kept only the in-frame ones, dropping some. The sample has 2 million to 2.5 million clones; 80% to 95% are singletons. V usage is TRBV5-1 and J usage is TRBJ2-7; 7 nucleotides align to TRBD1. The specimen was naive CD4+ T cells from PBMCs. Subset of the sample: CD45RA+ positively selected. This clonotype originated in a young man in good health. Some clones in this sample may be carry-over from other donors' samples. Here the CDR3 reads CASSLLNLPGQSPYEQYF. Here the CDR3 DNA reads TGCGCCAGCAGCTTGCTTAACTTACCGGGACAGTCACCTTACGAGCAGTACTTC.